This T cell receptor beta chain was obtained from a study of Ad26.COV2.S vaccination and SARS-CoV-2 variants. As for the study in general: Recipients of Ad26.COV2.S got it intramuscularly, once or twice 56 days apart.

The CDR3 is 15 amino acids. Trimming pared 2 bases from V and 2 bases from J, leaving 13 bases between. Per germline, CDR1 SGHNT and CDR2 YYREEE (reference sequence). Profiling relied on immunoSEQ multiplex PCR, and the TCRdb table lists in-frame clones only, not all of them. Altogether some 480,000 clones are present, roughly 89% being singletons, with the ten largest covering 9.5% to 15%. As for treatment: some 19 received Ad26.COV2.S at low or high dose, single or two shots; about 5 received placebo; per-sample allocation not given. Day 63 following the first vaccine or placebo injection was when the samples were taken. Spike of the Wuhan-strain SARS-CoV-2 was expressed by an Ad26 vector, which formed the vaccine. Study-wide points: The placebo group had lower spike-specific TCR breadth than the vaccine recipients did. CD8+ and CD4+ T cells specific for spike reportedly responded with substantial breadth after vaccination.

With regard to this clone: Antigen: not known.

The sequence came from a person between 18 and 60 years old who received the Ad26.COV2.S COVID-19 vaccine or a placebo. Specimen: peripheral blood, collected in a trial of Ad26.COV2.S vaccine versus placebo. This rearrangement joins TRBV5-4 to TRBJ1-2; D gene ambiguous. The CDR3 loop reads CASSFASAANYGYTF. CDR3 bases: TGTGCCAGCAGCTTTGCGTCGGCAGCCAACTATGGCTACACCTTC.